One and the same sample provided the 4 T cell receptor beta chains below, sequenced in a study of T cell repertoires in cytomegalovirus infection. Their recognized antigens are unknown. TCRdb redid the calling of the reads with MiXCR, one entry per CDR3 protein. The data show a few hundred thousand distinct CDR3 sequences, roughly 42% seen once. Sequencing used cultured PBMCs, obtained from culture after CMV antigen stimulation. The source is a human donor in good health (CMV status not recorded). Some clones in this sample may be carry-over from other donors' samples.

V gene TRBV6-6 combines with J gene TRBJ1-2; D not resolved. The CDR3 is made up of 13 amino acids. CDR1 and CDR2 from the germline V gene are MNHNY and SVGAGI (reference sequence). The V end lost 7 bases, the J end lost 3 bases, and 12 bases lay between the germline ends. CDR3 DNA: TGTGCCAGCATCGGTCCAGGCGACTATGGCTACACCTTC. This codes for CASIGPGDYGYTF.

DNA for the CDR3: TGTGCCAGCAGTTTAACAGGAGGGTCTAGAAATACGCAGTATTTT. Translated, it gives CASSLTGGSRNTQYF. The chain employs TRBV12-3 or TRBV12-4 and TRBJ2-3; D might be TRBD2 (6 bases). Deletions cut 2 bases from V and 7 bases from J, with 16 bases between. The CDR3 runs to 15 residues.

The J gene is TRBJ2-1, the V gene TRBV11-2, with 9 bases that match TRBD2. Germline CDR1 reads SGHAT; CDR2 reads FQNNGV. The V segment lost 5 bases and the J segment 1 base; nucleotides outside the gene matches: 9. The CDR3 totals 17 residues. The CDR3 reads CASSLFIGLASYNEQFF. CDR3 in DNA: TGTGCCAGCAGCCTGTTTATAGGACTAGCGTCCTACAATGAGCAGTTCTTC.

This clonotype was picked up one time. This sequence joins TRBV12-3 or TRBV12-4 and TRBJ2-5, with TRBD1 as a possible D gene (5 bases). This CDR3 is 13 amino acids long. With 8 bases removed from V and 2 bases from J, the gap between germline ends came to 12 bases. The CDR3 sequence: CASHRGSQETQYF. The CDR3 nucleotides read TGTGCCAGCCATAGGGGTAGTCAAGAGACCCAGTACTTC.